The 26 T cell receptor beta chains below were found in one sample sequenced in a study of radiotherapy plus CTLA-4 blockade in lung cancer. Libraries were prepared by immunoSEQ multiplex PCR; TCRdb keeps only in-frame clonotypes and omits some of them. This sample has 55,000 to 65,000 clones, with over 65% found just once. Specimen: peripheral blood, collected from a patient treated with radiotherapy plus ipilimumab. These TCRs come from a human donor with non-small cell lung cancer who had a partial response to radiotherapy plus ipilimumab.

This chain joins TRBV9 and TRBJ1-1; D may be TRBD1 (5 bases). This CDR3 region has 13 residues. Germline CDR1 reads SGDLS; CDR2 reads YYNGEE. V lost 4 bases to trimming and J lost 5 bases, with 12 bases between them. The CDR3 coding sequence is TGTGCCAGCAGCCCTGCGGGGGGGACTGAAGCTTTCTTT. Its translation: CASSPAGGTEAFF.

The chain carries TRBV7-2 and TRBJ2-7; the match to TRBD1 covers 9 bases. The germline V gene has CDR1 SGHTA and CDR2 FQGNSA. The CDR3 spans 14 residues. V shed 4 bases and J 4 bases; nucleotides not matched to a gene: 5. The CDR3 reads CASSSRTGDYEQYF. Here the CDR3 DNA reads TGTGCCAGCAGCTCCAGGACAGGGGATTACGAGCAGTACTTC.

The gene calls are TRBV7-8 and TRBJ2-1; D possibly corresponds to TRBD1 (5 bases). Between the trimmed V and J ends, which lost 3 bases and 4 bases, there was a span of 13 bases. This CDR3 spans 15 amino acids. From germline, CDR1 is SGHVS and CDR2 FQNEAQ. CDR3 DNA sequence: TGTGCCAGCAGCTTGCGGTTGGACATTTACAATGAGCAGTTCTTC. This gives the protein CASSLRLDIYNEQFF.

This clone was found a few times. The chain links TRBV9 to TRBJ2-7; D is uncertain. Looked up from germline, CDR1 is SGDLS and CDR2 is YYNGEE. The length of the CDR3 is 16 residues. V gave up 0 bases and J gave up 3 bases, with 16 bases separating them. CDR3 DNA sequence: TGTGCCAGCAGCGTAGGCGGCCTCCAGTTCAGCTACGAGCAGTACTTC. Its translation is CASSVGGLQFSYEQYF.

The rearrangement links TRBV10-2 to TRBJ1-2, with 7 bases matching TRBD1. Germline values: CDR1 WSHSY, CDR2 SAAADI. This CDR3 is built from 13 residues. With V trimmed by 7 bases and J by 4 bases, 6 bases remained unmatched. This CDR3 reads CASTDRVGYGYTF. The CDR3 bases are TGCGCCAGCACAGACAGGGTGGGCTATGGCTACACCTTC.

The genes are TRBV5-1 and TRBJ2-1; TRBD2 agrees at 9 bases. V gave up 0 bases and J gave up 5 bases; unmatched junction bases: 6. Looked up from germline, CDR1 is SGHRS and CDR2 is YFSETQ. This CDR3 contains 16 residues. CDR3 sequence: CASSLDGGGEHNEQFF. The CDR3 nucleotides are TGCGCCAGCAGCTTGGATGGCGGGGGGGAACACAATGAGCAGTTCTTC. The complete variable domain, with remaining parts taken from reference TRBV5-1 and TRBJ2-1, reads KAGVTQTPRYLIKTRGQQVTLSCSPISGHRSVSWYQQTPGQGLQFLFEYFSETQRNKGNFPGRFSGRQFSNSRSEMNVSTLELGDSALYLCASSLDGGGEHNEQFFGPGTRLTVL.

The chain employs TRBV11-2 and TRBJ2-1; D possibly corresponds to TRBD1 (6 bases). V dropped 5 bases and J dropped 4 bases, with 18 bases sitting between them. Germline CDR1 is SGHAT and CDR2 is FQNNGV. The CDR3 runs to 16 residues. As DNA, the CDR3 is TGTGCCAGCAGCCCGAGGGGGTCTCTGTGGTACAATGAGCAGTTCTTC. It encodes CASSPRGSLWYNEQFF. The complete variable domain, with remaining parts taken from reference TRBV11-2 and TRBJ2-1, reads EAGVAQSPRYKIIEKRQSVAFWCNPISGHATLYWYQQILGQGPKLLIQFQNNGVVDDSQLPKDRFSAERLKGVDSTLKIQPAKLEDSAVYLCASSPRGSLWYNEQFFGPGTRLTVL.

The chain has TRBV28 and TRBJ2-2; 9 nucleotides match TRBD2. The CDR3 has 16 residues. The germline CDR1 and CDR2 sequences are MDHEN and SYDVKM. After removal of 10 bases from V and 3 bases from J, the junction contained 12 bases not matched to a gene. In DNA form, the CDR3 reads TGTGCCATCCCGATCGTAGCGGGGGCCGACACCGGGGAGCTGTTTTTT. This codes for CAIPIVAGADTGELFF.

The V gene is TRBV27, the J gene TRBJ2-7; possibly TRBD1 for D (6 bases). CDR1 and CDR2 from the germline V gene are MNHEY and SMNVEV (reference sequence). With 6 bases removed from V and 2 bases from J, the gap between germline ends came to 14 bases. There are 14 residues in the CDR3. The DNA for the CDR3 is TGTGCCAGCAGCCTCAGGGGCGGCCCCTACGAGCAGTACTTC. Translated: CASSLRGGPYEQYF.

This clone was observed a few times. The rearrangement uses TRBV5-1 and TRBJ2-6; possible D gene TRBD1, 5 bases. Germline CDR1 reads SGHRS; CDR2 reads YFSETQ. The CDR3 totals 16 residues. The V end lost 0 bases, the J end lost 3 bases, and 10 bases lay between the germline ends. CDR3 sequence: CASSLGGSDGANVLTF. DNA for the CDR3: TGCGCCAGCAGCTTGGGGGGCTCTGATGGGGCCAACGTCCTGACTTTC.

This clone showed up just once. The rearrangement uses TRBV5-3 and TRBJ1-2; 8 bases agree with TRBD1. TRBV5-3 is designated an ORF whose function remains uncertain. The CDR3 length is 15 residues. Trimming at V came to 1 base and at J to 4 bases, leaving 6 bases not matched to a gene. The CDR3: CARSLNDRGGYGYTF. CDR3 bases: TGTGCCAGAAGCTTGAACGACAGGGGAGGCTATGGCTACACCTTC.

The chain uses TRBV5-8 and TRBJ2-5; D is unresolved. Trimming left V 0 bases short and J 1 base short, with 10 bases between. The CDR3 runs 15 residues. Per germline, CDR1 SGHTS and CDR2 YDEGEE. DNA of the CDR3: TGTGCCAGCAGCTTGGGGGCATTGGTCCAAGAGACCCAGTACTTC. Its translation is CASSLGALVQETQYF.

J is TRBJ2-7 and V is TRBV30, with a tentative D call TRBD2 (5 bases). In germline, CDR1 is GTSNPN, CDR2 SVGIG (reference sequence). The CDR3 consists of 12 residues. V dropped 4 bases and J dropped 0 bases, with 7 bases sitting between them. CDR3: CAWNRGSYEQYF. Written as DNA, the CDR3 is TGTGCCTGGAACCGGGGCTCCTACGAGCAGTACTTC.

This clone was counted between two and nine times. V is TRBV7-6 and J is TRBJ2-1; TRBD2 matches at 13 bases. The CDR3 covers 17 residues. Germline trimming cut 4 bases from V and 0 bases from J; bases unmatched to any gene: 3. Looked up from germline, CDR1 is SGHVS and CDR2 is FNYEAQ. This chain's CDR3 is CASSSTSGGASYNEQFF. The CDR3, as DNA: TGTGCCAGCAGCTCTACTAGCGGGGGGGCCTCCTACAATGAGCAGTTCTTC.

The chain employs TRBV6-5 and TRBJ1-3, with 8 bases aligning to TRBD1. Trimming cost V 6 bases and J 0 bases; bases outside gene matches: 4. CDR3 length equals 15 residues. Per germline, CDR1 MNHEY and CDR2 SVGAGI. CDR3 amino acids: CASSQTGGSGNTIYF. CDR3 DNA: TGTGCCAGCAGCCAAACAGGGGGCTCTGGAAACACCATATATTTT.

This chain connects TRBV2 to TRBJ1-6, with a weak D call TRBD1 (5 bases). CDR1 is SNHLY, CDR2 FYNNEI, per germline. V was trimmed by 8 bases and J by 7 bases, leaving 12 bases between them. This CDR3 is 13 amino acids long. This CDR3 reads CASGPAGNSPLHF. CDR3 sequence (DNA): TGTGCCAGCGGGCCGGCAGGGAATTCACCCCTCCACTTT. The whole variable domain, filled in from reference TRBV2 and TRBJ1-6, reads EPEVTQTPSHQVTQMGQEVILRCVPISNHLYFYWYRQILGQKVEFLVSFYNNEISEKSEIFDDQFSVERPDGSNFTLKIRSTKLEDSAMYFCASGPAGNSPLHFGNGTRLTVT.

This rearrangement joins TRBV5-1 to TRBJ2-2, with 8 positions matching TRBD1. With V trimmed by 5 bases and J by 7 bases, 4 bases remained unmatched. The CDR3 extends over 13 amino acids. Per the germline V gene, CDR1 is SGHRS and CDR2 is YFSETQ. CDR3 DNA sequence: TGCGCCAGCAGGGCAGGGGGCCTCGGGGAGCTGTTTTTT. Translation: CASRAGGLGELFF.

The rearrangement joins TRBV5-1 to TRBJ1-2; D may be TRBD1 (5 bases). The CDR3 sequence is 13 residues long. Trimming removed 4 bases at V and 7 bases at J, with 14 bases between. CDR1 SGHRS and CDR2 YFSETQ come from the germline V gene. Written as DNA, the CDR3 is TGCGCCAGCAGCGAGGGAGGAAGGGGTGGCTACACCTTC. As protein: CASSEGGRGGYTF.

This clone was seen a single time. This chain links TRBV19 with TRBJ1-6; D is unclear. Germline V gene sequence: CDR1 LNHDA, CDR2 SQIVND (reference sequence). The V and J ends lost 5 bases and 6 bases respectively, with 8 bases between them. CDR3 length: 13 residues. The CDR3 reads CASSGVGNSPLHF. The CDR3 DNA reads TGTGCCAGTAGTGGAGTGGGTAATTCACCCCTCCACTTT.

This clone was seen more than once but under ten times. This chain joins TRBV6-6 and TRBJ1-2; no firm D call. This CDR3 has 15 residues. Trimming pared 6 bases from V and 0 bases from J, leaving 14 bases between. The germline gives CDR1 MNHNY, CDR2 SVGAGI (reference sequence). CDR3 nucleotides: TGTGCCAGCAGGGAGGGATGGCAGTCTAACTATGGCTACACCTTC. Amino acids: CASREGWQSNYGYTF.

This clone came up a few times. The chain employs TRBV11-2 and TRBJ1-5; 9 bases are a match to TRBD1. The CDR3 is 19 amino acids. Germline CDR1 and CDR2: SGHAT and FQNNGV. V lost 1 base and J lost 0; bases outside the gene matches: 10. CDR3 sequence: CASSLVTGTGILSNQPQHF. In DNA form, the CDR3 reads TGTGCCAGCAGCTTAGTCACCGGGACAGGGATCCTTAGCAATCAGCCCCAGCATTTT.

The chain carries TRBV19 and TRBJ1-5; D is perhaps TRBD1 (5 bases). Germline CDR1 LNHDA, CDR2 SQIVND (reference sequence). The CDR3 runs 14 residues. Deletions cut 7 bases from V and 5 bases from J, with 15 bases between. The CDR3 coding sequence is TGTGCCAGTATCCCAGGTGGAGGGGATCAGCCCCAGCATTTT. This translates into CASIPGGGDQPQHF.

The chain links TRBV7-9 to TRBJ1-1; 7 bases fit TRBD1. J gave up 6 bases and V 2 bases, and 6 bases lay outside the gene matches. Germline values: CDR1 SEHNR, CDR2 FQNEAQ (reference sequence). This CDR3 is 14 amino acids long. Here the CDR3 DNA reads TGTGCCAGCAGCTTACCCCTCGGGACAGCTGAAGCTTTCTTT. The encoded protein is CASSLPLGTAEAFF.

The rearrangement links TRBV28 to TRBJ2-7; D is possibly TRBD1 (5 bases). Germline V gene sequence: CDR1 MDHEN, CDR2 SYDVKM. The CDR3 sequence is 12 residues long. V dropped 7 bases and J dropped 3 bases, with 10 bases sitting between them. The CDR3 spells CASTTTDYEQYF. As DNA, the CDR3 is TGTGCCAGCACCACGACAGACTACGAGCAGTACTTC.

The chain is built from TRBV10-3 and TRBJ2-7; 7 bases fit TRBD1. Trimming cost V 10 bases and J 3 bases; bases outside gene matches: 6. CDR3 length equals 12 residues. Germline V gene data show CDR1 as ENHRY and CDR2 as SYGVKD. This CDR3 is CATGDSNYEQYF. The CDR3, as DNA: TGTGCCACCGGGGACAGCAACTACGAGCAGTACTTC.

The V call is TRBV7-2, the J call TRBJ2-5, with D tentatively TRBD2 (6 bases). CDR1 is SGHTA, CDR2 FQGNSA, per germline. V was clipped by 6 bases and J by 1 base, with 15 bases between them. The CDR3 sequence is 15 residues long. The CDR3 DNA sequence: TGTGCCAGCAGGCCCCCGGGACTCCTCCAAGAGACCCAGTACTTC. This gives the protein CASRPPGLLQETQYF.